This T cell receptor beta chain was captured by sequencing in a study of blood T cell repertoires in COVID-19. Trimming removed 1 base from V and 6 bases from J, with 10 bases in between. The CDR3 length is 14 residues. Germline V gene sequence: CDR1 LGHDT, CDR2 YNNKEL (reference sequence). The table came from immunoSEQ multiplex PCR; TCRdb's copy has only in-frame clones and leaves some out. The data contain some 300,000 clones, just under 90% of them singletons. The sequencing input was PBMCs or T cells enriched from blood (not recorded which). The rearrangement joins TRBV3-1 (or the pseudogene TRBV3-2) to TRBJ2-1, with D perhaps TRBD1 (5 bases). This receptor was identified in a woman aged 45-65 years who had been exposed to COVID-19. This CDR3 reads CASSQGGRVNEQFF. In DNA, the CDR3 is TGTGCCAGCAGCCAAGGGGGCAGGGTCAATGAGCAGTTCTTC.